This is a list of T cell receptor beta chains from one sample in a study of a mutant IDH1 vaccine in newly diagnosed glioma. Assay: immunoSEQ multiplex PCR; the TCRdb copy retains only in-frame clones and omits some. The table has roughly 50,000 clones, 70% to 90% seen once. The source was PBMCs, collected from a glioma patient treated with radiotherapy, temozolomide or both. All receptors come from a man between 18 and 35 years old with glioma. Both conserved end residues are part of each CDR3. D genes are given only for firm matches. Clone size is stated in some rows and not others, as once, few, many or a class when expanded.

CDR3 length,D gene,clone size,J gene,V gene,CDR3 DNA,CDR3 protein
13,NA,NA,TRBJ2-7,TRBV2,TGTGCCAGCAGTCGCGCAAGCATCTACGAGCAGTACTTC,CASSRASIYEQYF
15,NA,NA,TRBJ2-6,TRBV18,TGTGCCAGCTCACCACAGGAGTCTGGGGCCAACGTCCTGACTTTC,CASSPQESGANVLTF
13,NA,NA,TRBJ2-5,TRBV10-3,TGTGCCATCAGTGTGGACAGCCAAGAGACCCAGTACTTC,CAISVDSQETQYF
14,NA,NA,TRBJ1-1,TRBV6-5,TGTGCCAGCAGCTACACGGGGGTTATTGGTGAAGCTTTCTTT,CASSYTGVIGEAFF
15,TRBD1,few,TRBJ1-1,TRBV6-5,TGTGCCAGCAGATCGACAGGGGGCAGGAGAACTGAAGCTTTCTTT,CASRSTGGRRTEAFF
15,TRBD2,NA,TRBJ2-1,TRBV6-6,TGTGCCAGCAGTACTAGCGGGGGGGGCTACAATGAGCAGTTCTTC,CASSTSGGGYNEQFF
13,NA,NA,TRBJ1-1,TRBV7-6,TGTGCCAGCAGCTTAGACCTAAACACTGAAGCTTTCTTT,CASSLDLNTEAFF
16,TRBD1,NA,TRBJ1-2,TRBV18,TGTGCCAGCTCACGTGAAATCGGACAGGGGGGGAATGGCTACACCTTC,CASSREIGQGGNGYTF
15,NA,NA,TRBJ1-5,TRBV7-2,TGTGCCAGCAGCTTAGCAGGGCTGGGCAATCAGCCCCAGCATTTT,CASSLAGLGNQPQHF
16,NA,NA,TRBJ1-2,TRBV7-9,TGTGCCAGCAGTCCTCAGGCCCGGGGGGATAACTATGGCTACACCTTC,CASSPQARGDNYGYTF
15,NA,NA,TRBJ1-4,TRBV6-5,TGTGCCAGCAGGGGAGGTTATTCCCCGGGTGAAAAACTGTTTTTT,CASRGGYSPGEKLFF
13,NA,few,TRBJ1-5,TRBV6-5,TGTGCCAGCAGTTACTCCCCCGTGGGGCCCCAGCATTTT,CASSYSPVGPQHF
16,NA,NA,TRBJ2-1,TRBV7-9,TGTGCCAGCAGCCTACTCCCGGGGCTAAACTACAATGAGCAGTTCTTC,CASSLLPGLNYNEQFF
15,TRBD1,few,TRBJ1-5,TRBV28,TGTGCCAGCAGTTCCGGACAGGGGGCAGGTCAGCCCCAGCATTTT,CASSSGQGAGQPQHF
16,NA,NA,TRBJ1-5,TRBV7-2,TGTGCCAGCAGCTCACGTGTGGGGGGAGGCAATCAGCCCCAGCATTTT,CASSSRVGGGNQPQHF
14,TRBD1,NA,TRBJ1-1,TRBV5-8,TGTGCCAGCAGCTGGGGAGGACAGGGGACTGAAGCTTTCTTT,CASSWGGQGTEAFF
16,TRBD2,once,TRBJ2-1,TRBV9,TGTGCCAGCAGCAACAAATTCCGGGAGGGCCGGGATGAGCAGTTCTTC,CASSNKFREGRDEQFF
14,NA,few,TRBJ1-1,TRBV25-1,TGTGCCAGCAGTGTACAGGGTTGGGGGACTGAAGCTTTCTTT,CASSVQGWGTEAFF
15,NA,few,TRBJ2-2,TRBV4-3,TGCGCCAGCAGCCAGGGTATTACAAACACCGGGGAGCTGTTTTTT,CASSQGITNTGELFF
13,NA,NA,TRBJ1-5,TRBV4-3,TGCGCCAGCAGCGTACAGGGTGGTCAGCCCCAGCATTTT,CASSVQGGQPQHF
15,NA,NA,TRBJ2-1,TRBV7-2,TGTGCCAGCAGCTGGGACGAATGGCCTTACAATGAGCAGTTCTTC,CASSWDEWPYNEQFF
15,NA,few,TRBJ1-2,TRBV9,TGTGCCAGCAGCGTAGGAGGCCAGATTAACTATGGCTACACCTTC,CASSVGGQINYGYTF
12,NA,NA,TRBJ1-1,TRBV7-9,TGTGCCAGCAATACCCTGGGAACTGAAGCTTTCTTT,CASNTLGTEAFF
15,NA,few,TRBJ1-4,TRBV9,TGTGCCAGCAGCGTAGACCCCAATGGGCGGGAAAAACTGTTTTTT,CASSVDPNGREKLFF
12,NA,NA,TRBJ2-1,TRBV5-6,TGTGCCAGCAGCATCGATAGTAAAGGGCAGTTCTTC,CASSIDSKGQFF
15,NA,NA,TRBJ1-5,TRBV18,TGTGCCAGCTCATCGGGACCGTCTGGGGGTCAGCCCCAGCATTTT,CASSSGPSGGQPQHF
16,TRBD1,NA,TRBJ1-2,TRBV5-6,TGTGCCAGCAGCTTGCGGAGGACAGGGGGCGCGGATGGCTACACCTTC,CASSLRRTGGADGYTF
18,TRBD1,NA,TRBJ1-5,TRBV6-1,TGTGCCAGCAGTGAACCCGGGACAGGGGTAGCGTATCGTCAGCCCCAGCATTTT,CASSEPGTGVAYRQPQHF
18,NA,NA,TRBJ2-2,TRBV7-3,TGTGCCAGCAGCTTCTCATCGACGGGGGGCTTGAACACCGGGGAGCTGTTTTTT,CASSFSSTGGLNTGELFF
13,TRBD1,NA,TRBJ1-1,TRBV10-3,TGTGCCACCCTACAGACCCAACAGGGGCGAGCTTTCTTT,CATLQTQQGRAFF
14,NA,NA,TRBJ1-1,TRBV6-5,TGTGCCAGCAGTTACGCGGGGTCAAAGGGTGAAGCTTTCTTT,CASSYAGSKGEAFF
16,TRBD2,few,TRBJ2-2,TRBV7-7,TGTGCTAGCAGCTTAGGACTAGCGGCTAACACCGGGGAGCTGTTTTTT,CASSLGLAANTGELFF
16,NA,NA,TRBJ1-1,TRBV5-1,TGCGCCAGCAGCTTGTCCCCCGGGGGAATCGGCACTGAAGCTTTCTTT,CASSLSPGGIGTEAFF
14,NA,NA,TRBJ1-1,TRBV6-6,TGTGCCAGCCAAACCGGCAGGGGGAACACTGAAGCTTTCTTT,CASQTGRGNTEAFF
14,NA,NA,TRBJ2-7,TRBV25-1,TGTGCCAGCAGAGACAGGTTGACCTCCTACGAGCAGTACTTC,CASRDRLTSYEQYF
12,TRBD1,once,TRBJ1-1,TRBV19,TGTGCCAGTACGACAGGGCCCACTGAAGCTTTCTTT,CASTTGPTEAFF
13,NA,once,TRBJ2-7,TRBV30,TGTGCCTGCCGAGGGGAGTCCCCCTACGAGCAGTACTTC,CACRGESPYEQYF
14,NA,NA,TRBJ1-5,TRBV5-8,TGTGCCAGCAGCTTGAAATATAGCAATCAGCCCCAGCATTTT,CASSLKYSNQPQHF
13,NA,once,TRBJ2-3,TRBV7-2,TGTGCCAGCAGCTTAGGCGGTGAAAATACGCAGTATTTT,CASSLGGENTQYF
18,TRBD1,few,TRBJ2-7,TRBV5-1,TGCGCCAGCAGCTTGGGGGATCCGGGACAGGGCGGCTCCTACGAGCAGTACTTC,CASSLGDPGQGGSYEQYF
17,TRBD1,NA,TRBJ1-1,TRBV9,TGTGCCAGCAGCGTAATCCCGGACAGGTGGAGGGACACTGAAGCTTTCTTT,CASSVIPDRWRDTEAFF
15,TRBD1,NA,TRBJ2-2,TRBV5-1,TGCGCCAGCAGCCCACGGACAGGGGGTTCGGGGGAGCTGTTTTTT,CASSPRTGGSGELFF
14,NA,NA,TRBJ1-1,TRBV18,TGTGCCAGCTCACTAACGCAGGAGAACACTGAAGCTTTCTTT,CASSLTQENTEAFF
13,NA,few,TRBJ1-1,TRBV9,TGTGCCAGCAGAGGACCGAAGAACACTGAAGCTTTCTTT,CASRGPKNTEAFF
15,TRBD1,NA,TRBJ1-1,TRBV18,TGTGCCAGCTCACCCGGACAGGGCGGGAACACTGAAGCTTTCTTT,CASSPGQGGNTEAFF
15,NA,once,TRBJ1-2,TRBV19,TGTGCCAGTAGTTTACCGACAGGCGACCTCTATGGCTACACCTTC,CASSLPTGDLYGYTF
12,NA,NA,TRBJ1-2,TRBV30,TGTGCCTGGAGTGTAACCCACTATGGCTACACCTTC,CAWSVTHYGYTF
15,TRBD1,NA,TRBJ1-3,TRBV28,TGTGCCAGCACCCCGGGACAGGGGGCTGGAAACACCATATATTTT,CASTPGQGAGNTIYF
12,NA,NA,TRBJ1-2,TRBV30,TGTGCCTGGAGTGTAGGGGGGGTGGGCTACACCTTC,CAWSVGGVGYTF
13,NA,NA,TRBJ1-5,TRBV30,TGTGCCTGGAGTGTGGGCGGCAATCAGCCCCAGCATTTT,CAWSVGGNQPQHF
14,NA,NA,TRBJ1-5,TRBV18,TGTGCCAGCTCACCACCGTACCGCAATCAGCCCCAGCATTTT,CASSPPYRNQPQHF
14,TRBD1,NA,TRBJ2-2,TRBV6-4,TGTGCCAGCAGCCCGGGACAGCACACCGGGGAGCTGTTTTTT,CASSPGQHTGELFF
12,NA,few,TRBJ1-2,TRBV19,TGTGCCAGTATCAGGACGGTGTATGGCTACACCTTC,CASIRTVYGYTF
13,NA,NA,TRBJ1-1,TRBV5-1,TGCGCCAGCAGCAGGGGTTTGGACACTGAAGCTTTCTTT,CASSRGLDTEAFF
13,NA,NA,TRBJ1-4,TRBV30,TGTGCCTCCCTGAGGGGGGGGCGGGAAAAACTGTTTTTT,CASLRGGREKLFF